This T cell receptor (beta chain) was recovered during a study of T-cell memory formation after mild COVID-19. About the research overall: Clusters were largely donor specific. Notes on the study in general: Prior to infection, memory already included some responding clones, suggesting cross-reactive memory joined. Among contracting clones, CD4+ were mainly CM/EM and CD8+ enriched in EMRA. A second wave expanding day 15 to 37 was CD4+-biased; contracting clones were balanced.

Via MiXCR, TCRdb re-called the 5' RACE reads, giving one row per CDR3 protein. The sample has roughly 160,000 distinct CDR3 sequences; around 10% are singletons. Trimming left V 4 bases short and J 4 bases short, with 18 bases between. Germline CDR1 KGHSH, CDR2 LQKENI. CDR3 size: 16 residues. Details on this clonotype: What it recognizes is unknown.

The chain employs TRBV18 and TRBJ2-3; perhaps TRBD2 as D (7 bases). The sequencing input was PBMCs or a T cell subset sorted from them (not recorded which). The TCR sequence derives from a man aged 18 to 35 who had mild COVID-19 (a few samples of this study predate the infection). Cell type and time point are not known. The CDR3 DNA reads TGTGCCAGCTCACTCCAGGGCGGGGGCGTCCCAGATACGCAGTATTTT. It yields the protein CASSLQGGGVPDTQYF.